This entry describes one T cell receptor beta chain. Its antigen is still unknown. This entry comes from a study of T cell responses to AZD1222 COVID-19 vaccine. General observations from the study: The repertoires were collected only after the peak T cell response. The donor group comprised mostly white British people and more females; the analysis possibly underestimated clonal diversity.

The CDR3 has 15 residues. With V trimmed by 5 bases and J by 1 base, 5 bases remained unmatched. Per the germline V gene, CDR1 is SNHLY and CDR2 is FYNNEI. Assay used: immunoSEQ multiplex PCR; TCRdb lists only in-frame clones, some missing. The data contain 90,000 to 130,000 clones, 92% of them singletons. Sequenced here: peripheral blood, sampled 28 days after the second AZD1222 dose. This chain joins TRBV2 and TRBJ2-4, with 7 bases aligning to TRBD1. The receptor's source is an adult who received the AZD1222 COVID-19 vaccine. CDR3 sequence reads: CASSRGQLAKNIQYF. Here the CDR3 DNA reads TGTGCCAGCAGTAGGGGACAGCTGGCCAAAAACATTCAGTACTTC.